The present TCR beta chain was sequenced within a study of CD8+CD57+ T cells in acquired aplastic anemia. The study profiled TCR beta VDJ and CDR3 using genomic DNA as template. Via MiXCR, TCRdb re-called the reads, giving one row per CDR3 protein. The sample yields 200,000 or so distinct CDR3 sequences, about 60% seen once. Individuals selected for sequencing had exhibited CD8+CD57+ cell expansion on flow cytometry. Patients had undergone no therapy by the time their blood was sampled. This clonotype has a handful of counts. The CDR3 is 12 amino acids. V lost 2 bases and J lost 6, with 5 bases in between.

This TCR derives from a human donor with aplastic anemia. The chain employs TRBV12-3 or TRBV12-4 and TRBJ1-5, with D perhaps matching TRBD1 (5 bases). Sequencing was carried out using sorted CD4+, CD8+, or CD8+CD57+ T cells (not recorded which) from PBMCs. The CDR3, as DNA: TGTGCCAGCAGTTTAAGGGGTCAGCCCCAGCATTTT. It encodes CASSLRGQPQHF.